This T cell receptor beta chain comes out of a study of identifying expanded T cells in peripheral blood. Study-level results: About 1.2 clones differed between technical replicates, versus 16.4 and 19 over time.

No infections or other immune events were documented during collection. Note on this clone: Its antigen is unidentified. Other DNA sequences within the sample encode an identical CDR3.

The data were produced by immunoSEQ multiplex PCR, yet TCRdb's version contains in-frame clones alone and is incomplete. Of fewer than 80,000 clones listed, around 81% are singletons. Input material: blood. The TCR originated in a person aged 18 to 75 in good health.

The DNA for the CDR3 is TGTGCCAGCAGCTTAAGTTTGAACACTGAAGCTTTCTTT. This codes for CASSLSLNTEAFF. The genes are TRBV11-2 and TRBJ1-1; D gene ambiguous. The CDR3 contains 13 residues. The germline V and J ends were trimmed by 2 bases and 0 bases, with 4 bases remaining between them. Germline CDR1 SGHAT, CDR2 FQNNGV.